This T cell receptor beta chain was recovered during a study of blood T cell repertoires in COVID-19. Only in-frame clones appear in the TCRdb table, and some are missing; sequencing was by immunoSEQ multiplex PCR. The repertoire has roughly 140,000 clones, around 84% of them found once; the top ten carry 7.3%. J lost 3 bases, V lost 7 bases, and 8 bases had no gene match. In germline, CDR1 is LNHDA, CDR2 SQIVND (reference sequence). The length of the CDR3 is 15 residues. Sequencing used PBMCs or T cells enriched from blood (not recorded which). The rearrangement links TRBV19 to TRBJ2-2, with 7 bases matching TRBD1. The origin of this receptor is a man between 50 and 59 years old who had recovered from COVID-19. The CDR3 region is CASNLRGQDTGELFF. The DNA for the CDR3 is TGTGCCAGTAATCTAAGGGGGCAGGACACCGGGGAGCTGTTTTTT.